The present entry profiles one T cell receptor beta chain with its context. Some clones are missing from TCRdb's copy, which holds only in-frame ones; the method was immunoSEQ multiplex PCR. Of 200,000 to 250,000 clones listed, less than 85% are singletons. This record belongs to a study of blood T cell repertoires in COVID-19. As for the study in general: COVID-19 samples collected from the United States, Italy and Spain covered acute and convalescent phases. The analysed material was cDNA or gDNA that came from T cells, B-cell-depleted T cells, or PBMCs.

Germline values: CDR1 WNHNN, CDR2 SYGVQD (reference sequence). The CDR3 contains 15 residues. The junction had 6 bases not matched to a gene; V was cut back by 6 bases and J by 5 bases. The rearrangement links TRBV10-1 to TRBJ2-1, with 11 bases lining up with TRBD1. Sequencing used peripheral blood. The receptor was derived from an elderly woman with COVID-19, enrolled during active disease. As DNA, the CDR3 is TGCGCCAGCAGATCCGGGACAGGGGGGGACAATGAGCAGTTCTTC. Amino acid sequence: CASRSGTGGDNEQFF.